A selection of T cell receptor beta chains follows, all from one sample in a study of glioma-infiltrating T cells after dendritic cell vaccination. The assay was immunoSEQ multiplex PCR, and TCRdb's table has in-frame clones only and misses some. The data show roughly 60,000 clones, approximately 81% seen once. The source material was blood, sampled after dendritic cell vaccination. The receptors come from a human donor with glioblastoma. Each CDR3 is given with its conserved first and last residue.

>TRBJ1-5|TRBV6-5
CASAGRGGFQPQHF
>TRBJ1-1|TRBV6-1
CASSQGYTEAFF
>TRBJ1-6|TRBV6-5
CASTMGQEDSPLHF
>TRBJ2-7|TRBV27
CASSFGSGFRSYEQYF
>TRBJ2-7|TRBV7-8
CASSQGGQGAIDEQYF
>TRBJ2-5|TRBV5-1
CASSRPRSSGPQETQYF
>TRBJ2-1|TRBV7-2
CASSWLAGNEQFF
>TRBJ2-3|TRBV7-6
CASSGLAGRRNTQYF
>TRBJ2-3|TRBV13
CASSARDFPLAGVQYF
>TRBJ2-4|TRBV7-3
CASSLAGQNIQYF
>TRBJ2-7|TRBV5-1
CASSIGTDRYEQYF
>TRBJ2-7|TRBV18
CASSPRRFLAYEQYF
>TRBJ2-7|TRBV7-6
CASSLGGNYEQYF
>TRBJ1-6|TRBV9
CASSPTGDSPLHF
>TRBJ2-5|TRBV11-3
CASSSPYRGGGETQYF
>TRBJ2-3|TRBV9
CASSVRTENTDTQYF
>TRBJ2-7|TRBV4-1
CASSRATGSYYEQYF
>TRBJ1-2|TRBV27
CASSLGQGGGGYTF
>TRBJ2-1|TRBV5-6
CASTGLANFYNEQFF
>TRBJ2-1|TRBV4-2
CASSRGDGTLSSYNEQFF
>TRBJ2-7|TRBV27
CASSPSGAYFYEQYF
>TRBJ2-3|TRBV29-1
CSVEGSTSGGASDTQYF
>TRBJ2-2|TRBV21-1
CASSKEGVDTGELFF
>TRBJ1-4|TRBV5-4
CASSARTGRDEKLFF
>TRBJ1-6|TRBV11-1
CASSAGQSNSPLHF
>TRBJ2-7|TRBV23-1
CASSQSRASEEQYF
>TRBJ2-7|TRBV5-1
CASSLQGANEQYF
>TRBJ1-4|TRBV5-6
CASSLGPYLNEKLFF
>TRBJ1-2|TRBV30
CAWSSQDSYGYTF
>TRBJ2-1|TRBV7-6
CASSSIQGSEQFF
>TRBJ2-7|TRBV7-2
CASSVRVGEQYF
>TRBJ2-3|TRBV30
CAWGTSGGLTDTQYF
>TRBJ2-5|TRBV25-1
CASSEDRETQETQYF
>TRBJ1-6|TRBV18
CASSPSPSGTGMGPNSPLHF
>TRBJ2-6|TRBV5-1
CASSLVTGGSSGANVLTF
>TRBJ2-1|TRBV7-9
CASSPSQPTSGGYNEQFF